The present T cell receptor beta chain was sequenced within a study of PD-L1 blockade in urothelial cancer. The time point is: peripheral blood 6 weeks after treatment start. Assay: immunoSEQ multiplex PCR; the TCRdb copy retains only in-frame clones and omits some. Of tens of thousands of clones listed, 75% to 90% are singletons. Germline CDR1 is SGHTA and CDR2 is FQGTGA. The CDR3 extends over 13 amino acids. V shed 0 bases, J shed 14 bases, and the junction held 6 bases outside the gene matches. The sequenced sample was PBMCs, obtained around atezolizumab (anti-PD-L1) treatment. The chain couples TRBV7-3 to TRBJ2-3; TRBD1 aligns across 9 bases. The receptor's source is a man aged 60 to 69 with urothelial cancer. The chain's CDR3 is CASSLTRDRVRYF. CDR3 nucleotide sequence: TGTGCCAGCAGCTTAACCCGGGACAGGGTGCGGTATTTT.